The 26 T cell receptor beta chains below were found in one sample sequenced in a study of T cell changes during pregnancy in multiple sclerosis. TCRdb's table, derived via immunoSEQ multiplex PCR, lists solely in-frame clones and lacks some. The table records under 85,000 clones, about 89% of them present only once. This material consisted of CD4+ T cells from peripheral blood mononuclear cells, taken in the second trimester of pregnancy. Receptors originate from a female donor with multiple sclerosis, enrolled in a pregnancy study.

The chain is built from TRBV4-1 and TRBJ2-2; 8 nucleotides agree with TRBD2. CDR1 is MGHRA and CDR2 is YSYEKL in the germline V gene. V shed 6 bases, J shed 5 bases, and the junction held 11 bases outside the gene matches. The CDR3 contains 16 residues. The CDR3 here is CASRNSLAGRTGELFF. The CDR3, as DNA: TGCGCCAGCAGGAACAGCCTAGCGGGCCGAACCGGGGAGCTGTTTTTT.

The chain employs TRBV7-2 and TRBJ2-1; 15 bases align to TRBD2. Germline V gives CDR1 SGHTA, CDR2 FQGNSA. The CDR3 has 15 amino acids. V lost 2 bases, J lost 9 bases, and 2 bases stayed unmatched. Written as DNA, the CDR3 is TGTGCCAGCAGCTTACGGGGACTAGCGGGAGGTGAGCAGTTCTTC. Amino acids: CASSLRGLAGGEQFF.

The chain carries TRBV13 and TRBJ2-5; 15 bases line up with TRBD2. This CDR3 is built from 16 residues. The V gene end was trimmed by 2 bases and the J gene end by 4 bases; junction bases not matched to a gene: 2. From germline, CDR1 is PRHDT and CDR2 FYEKMQ (reference sequence). The CDR3 sequence is CASSLRGLAGGETQYF. The CDR3 DNA is TGTGCCAGCAGCTTACGGGGACTAGCGGGAGGAGAGACCCAGTACTTC.

This CDR3 reads CASSLRTEKSYEQYF. The CDR3 region has the DNA TGTGCCAGCAGCTTGAGGACAGAAAAGTCCTACGAGCAGTACTTC. This chain links TRBV7-2 with TRBJ2-7, with D possibly being TRBD1 (6 bases). There are 15 residues in the CDR3. The germline V and J ends were trimmed by 3 bases and 1 base, with 13 bases remaining between them. Germline CDR1 SGHTA, CDR2 FQGNSA. The full variable domain, rest sourced from reference TRBV7-2 and TRBJ2-7, is GAGVSQSPSNKVTEKGKDVELRCDPISGHTALYWYRQSLGQGLEFLIYFQGNSAPDKSGLPSDRFSAERTGGSVSTLTIQRTQQEDSAVYLCASSLRTEKSYEQYFGPGTRLTVT.

The chain joins TRBV5-5 to TRBJ1-3; 8 nucleotides agree with TRBD1. The germline CDR1 and CDR2 sequences are SGHKS and YYEKEE (reference sequence). V was clipped by 4 bases and J by 8 bases; unmatched bases: 8. The CDR3 has 14 residues. CDR3 nucleotide sequence: TGTGCCAGCAGCCCTGGGGACAGGCAACACACCATATATTTT. Translation: CASSPGDRQHTIYF.

In its sample, this clone was seen a few times. The rearrangement joins TRBV18 to TRBJ1-1; D gene ambiguous. From germline, CDR1 is KGHSH and CDR2 LQKENI. The ends were cut back, 2 bases at V and 2 bases at J, with 9 bases in the middle. The CDR3 contains 14 residues. The CDR3 sequence: CASSPDNTNTEAFF. In DNA form, the CDR3 reads TGTGCCAGCTCACCAGACAATACTAACACTGAAGCTTTCTTT.

V gene TRBV7-8 combines with J gene TRBJ2-1; D possibly corresponds to TRBD2 (6 bases). The CDR3 contains 17 residues. Germline V gives CDR1 SGHVS, CDR2 FQNEAQ. Trimming stripped 5 bases from V and 4 bases from J, with 21 bases between. CDR3 residues: CASSPRLGTKGYNEQFF. The DNA for the CDR3 is TGTGCCAGCAGCCCGCGACTAGGAACCAAGGGGTACAATGAGCAGTTCTTC.

The gene calls are TRBV7-9 and TRBJ2-7, with D perhaps matching TRBD1 (5 bases). The V and J ends lost 5 bases and 3 bases respectively, with 11 bases between them. This CDR3 spans 13 amino acids. CDR1 SEHNR and CDR2 FQNEAQ come from the germline V gene (reference sequence). The DNA of the CDR3 is TGTGCCAGCAGCCCCTTCACAGGCTACGAGCAGTACTTC. Translating gives CASSPFTGYEQYF.

The chain recombines TRBV7-2 with TRBJ1-1; tentative D call: TRBD1 (6 bases). The germline V gene encodes CDR1 SGHTA and CDR2 FQGNSA. The V end was cut by 5 bases, the J end by 0 bases, with 16 bases between. This CDR3 comprises 16 residues. DNA of the CDR3: TGTGCCAGCAGCCCTCACCCGGGACAACTGAACACTGAAGCTTTCTTT. Translating gives CASSPHPGQLNTEAFF.

V gene TRBV27 combines with J gene TRBJ2-1, with D perhaps matching TRBD2 (5 bases). CDR3 size: 14 residues. The V end lost 7 bases, the J end lost 4 bases, and 14 bases lay between the germline ends. CDR1 and CDR2 (germline): MNHEY, SMNVEV (reference sequence). CDR3 protein: CASMFKGLYNEQFF. CDR3 DNA: TGTGCCAGCATGTTTAAAGGACTTTACAATGAGCAGTTCTTC.

CDR3 sequence (DNA): TGTGCCAGCAGTTTAAGGGCGGGAGGTGTGGAGACCCAGTACTTC. This sequence encodes CASSLRAGGVETQYF. The rearrangement joins TRBV28 to TRBJ2-5; TRBD2 matches at 8 bases. Looked up from germline, CDR1 is MDHEN and CDR2 is SYDVKM. The junction had 7 bases not matched to a gene; V was cut back by 2 bases and J by 5 bases. The CDR3 contains 15 residues.

V is TRBV28 and J is TRBJ1-3; perhaps TRBD1 as D (5 bases). Germline CDR1 and CDR2: MDHEN and SYDVKM. The CDR3 sequence is 18 residues long. Between the trimmed V and J ends, which lost 7 bases and 0 bases, there was a span of 22 bases. The CDR3 spells CASNPGGVRRNSGNTIYF. For the CDR3, the DNA is TGTGCCAGCAATCCTGGGGGGGTACGGAGGAACTCTGGAAACACCATATATTTT.

The chain couples TRBV5-1 to TRBJ2-7; unclear D gene. Germline-derived CDR1 and CDR2 are SGHRS and YFSETQ. Trimming took off 3 bases at V and 2 bases at J, with 12 bases between the two ends. The CDR3 contains 14 residues. CDR3 sequence reads: CASSSTAAAYEQYF. DNA of the CDR3: TGCGCCAGCAGCTCGACCGCTGCGGCCTACGAGCAGTACTTC.

The V call is TRBV6-9, the J call TRBJ1-5; no clear D. Trimming cost V 5 bases and J 10 bases, with 6 bases left between them. The CDR3 is 10 amino acids. CDR1 is MNHGY, CDR2 SVAAGI, per germline. In DNA form, the CDR3 reads TGTGCCAGCAGTCCCCAACCCCAGCATTTT. Amino acids: CASSPQPQHF.

This chain uses TRBV27 with TRBJ2-5, with D perhaps TRBD1 (5 bases). The CDR3 extends over 13 amino acids. Germline lookup yields CDR1 MNHEY and CDR2 SMNVEV (reference sequence). V was shortened by 3 bases and J by 5 bases, with 10 bases between the two germline ends. The CDR3: CASSFRGRETQYF. The CDR3 DNA is TGTGCCAGCAGTTTTAGGGGCCGGGAGACCCAGTACTTC.

The rearrangement links TRBV6-6 to TRBJ1-6, with no clear D. Trimming pared 6 bases from V and 11 bases from J, leaving 14 bases between. Germline lookup yields CDR1 MNHNY and CDR2 SVGAGI (reference sequence). The CDR3 totals 13 residues. As DNA, the CDR3 is TGTGCCAGCAGGCAACTTAGTGAGACACCCCTCCACTTT. Translating it yields CASRQLSETPLHF.

The DNA for the CDR3 is TGTGCCTGGAGTCCTTGGACAGGCGGCTCTGGAAACACCATATATTTT. This encodes CAWSPWTGGSGNTIYF. The chain combines TRBV30 with TRBJ1-3; 7 nucleotides agree with TRBD1. This CDR3 comprises 16 residues. CDR1 and CDR2 (germline): GTSNPN, SVGIG (reference sequence). V dropped 2 bases and J dropped 0; count of bases not matched to a gene: 7.

Only one count was recorded for this clone. The chain uses TRBV25-1 and TRBJ1-1; a weak D match, TRBD1 (5 bases). This CDR3 has 15 amino acids. CDR1 and CDR2 from the germline V gene are MGHDK and SYGVNS. The V end was cut by 6 bases, the J end by 3 bases, with 17 bases between. The CDR3 nucleotides read TGTGCCAGCAGCATTAGCGGGGGTGGGTACACTGAAGCTTTCTTT. Encoded protein: CASSISGGGYTEAFF.

The rearrangement uses TRBV4-1 and TRBJ2-1, with a tentative D call TRBD2 (5 bases). V was trimmed by 4 bases and J by 7 bases, leaving 14 bases between them. The CDR3 extends over 14 amino acids. Germline V gene sequence: CDR1 MGHRA, CDR2 YSYEKL. CDR3 DNA sequence: TGCGCCAGCAGCCTTTTCCGGGGTAGGAATGAGCAGTTCTTC. It is translated as CASSLFRGRNEQFF.

V gene TRBV18 combines with J gene TRBJ2-6; a possible D gene is TRBD1 (5 bases). V shed 0 bases and J shed 4 bases, with 13 bases lying between them. CDR1 and CDR2 from the germline V gene are KGHSH and LQKENI. There are 17 residues in the CDR3. This CDR3 is CASSPPGPRSGANVLTF. The CDR3 DNA reads TGTGCCAGCTCACCACCGGGGCCTCGCTCCGGGGCCAACGTCCTGACTTTC. Drawing the rest from reference TRBV18 and TRBJ2-6, the complete variable domain is NAGVMQNPRHLVRRRGQEARLRCSPMKGHSHVYWYRQLPEEGLKFMVYLQKENIIDESGMPKERFSAEFPKEGPSILRIQQVVRGDSAAYFCASSPPGPRSGANVLTFGAGSRLTVL.

The chain uses TRBV6-6 and TRBJ1-5, with unresolved D. Trimming cost V 7 bases and J 5 bases, with 12 bases left between them. The CDR3 runs to 13 residues. CDR1 and CDR2 from the germline V gene are MNHNY and SVGAGI (reference sequence). The CDR3 DNA is TGTGCCAGCATCCGGGATTTAGATCAGCCCCAGCATTTT. Its protein is CASIRDLDQPQHF.

The gene calls are TRBV27 and TRBJ1-4; a possible D gene is TRBD1 (6 bases). Trimming removed 8 bases at V and 8 bases at J, with 15 bases between. CDR1 and CDR2 from the germline V gene are MNHEY and SMNVEV (reference sequence). This CDR3 contains 13 residues. CDR3 bases: TGTGCCAGCTCTAGGGGGGGCAGGGAAAAACTGTTTTTT. Protein: CASSRGGREKLFF.

The chain has TRBV6-1 and TRBJ2-1, with 7 bases that match TRBD2. This CDR3 contains 15 residues. Germline V CDR1 and CDR2: MNHNS, SASEGT. The V segment lost 5 bases and the J segment 4 bases; nucleotides outside the gene matches: 8. The CDR3 coding sequence is TGTGCCAGCAGTTTGGGGAGGGGAATATACAATGAGCAGTTCTTC. Its translation: CASSLGRGIYNEQFF.

The chain uses TRBV7-3 and TRBJ2-2, with D possibly matching TRBD1 (6 bases). The CDR3 is 16 amino acids. Germline CDR1 and CDR2: SGHTA and FQGTGA. V was pared by 6 bases and J by 1 base, with 15 bases between. Written as DNA, the CDR3 is TGTGCCAGCAGTCCTACGGGGACAAAGAACACCGGGGAGCTGTTTTTT. Protein sequence: CASSPTGTKNTGELFF.

This sequence joins TRBV5-1 and TRBJ2-1, with 7 bases matching TRBD1. The CDR3 extends over 17 amino acids. Germline values: CDR1 SGHRS, CDR2 YFSETQ. After removal of 4 bases from V and 0 bases from J, the junction contained 10 bases not matched to a gene. The CDR3 nucleotides are TGCGCCAGCAGCGGAGAATGGGGACAGAGCTCCTACAATGAGCAGTTCTTC. It specifies CASSGEWGQSSYNEQFF.

V and J are TRBV28 and TRBJ1-1, with 7 bases fitting TRBD1. The germline CDR1 and CDR2 sequences are MDHEN and SYDVKM. V gave up 6 bases and J gave up 14 bases; unmatched junction bases: 15. The CDR3 runs to 13 residues. CDR3 amino acids: CASSLNGPGQPFF. CDR3 nucleotides: TGTGCCAGCAGCTTAAATGGACCGGGACAGCCCTTCTTT.